The 5 T cell receptor beta chains in this list originate from one sample, sequenced in a study of hypomethylating agent response in myelodysplastic syndrome. Method: immunoSEQ multiplex PCR; TCRdb's copy keeps in-frame clones and lacks some. The sample holds thousands of clones, around 81% seen once. Sample: bone marrow, taken before or after starting hypomethylating agent treatment for myelodysplastic syndrome (not recorded which). The receptors here all came from a human donor with myelodysplastic syndrome.

This sequence joins TRBV7-9 and TRBJ2-5, with 7 bases fitting TRBD1. The end of the DNA fits TRBJ2-7 better, so the J call may be wrong. The CDR3 has 16 amino acids. CDR1 is SEHNR and CDR2 is FQNEAQ in the germline V gene (reference sequence). CDR3: CASSLADRERSYEQYF. CDR3 nucleotide sequence: TGTGCCAGCAGCTTAGCTGACAGGGAAAGGTCCTACGAGCAGTACTTC.

The J gene is TRBJ2-7, the V gene TRBV9, with D tentatively TRBD2 (6 bases). CDR1 is SGDLS, CDR2 YYNGEE, per germline. The CDR3 extends over 14 amino acids. V was trimmed by 2 bases and J by 2 bases, leaving 11 bases between them. CDR3 nucleotide sequence: TGTGCCAGCAGCGTTCAAGGACTACCCTACGAGCAGTACTTC. Amino acid sequence: CASSVQGLPYEQYF. Looking up the rest from reference TRBV9 and TRBJ2-7 gives the full variable domain: DSGVTQTPKHLITATGQRVTLRCSPRSGDLSVYWYQQSLDQGLQFLIQYYNGEERAKGNILERFSAQQFPDLHSELNLSSLELGDSALYFCASSVQGLPYEQYFGPGTRLTVT.

Here the CDR3 DNA reads TGTGCCAGCAGCCCGCCGGGACAGGGAGGCAATGAGCAGTTCTTC. Translating it yields CASSPPGQGGNEQFF. The J gene is TRBJ2-1, the V gene TRBV9; TRBD1 matches 9 bases. The CDR3 extends over 15 amino acids. Per the germline V gene, CDR1 is SGDLS and CDR2 is YYNGEE. V dropped 4 bases and J dropped 6; count of bases not matched to a gene: 8. Looking up the rest from reference TRBV9 and TRBJ2-1 gives the full variable domain: DSGVTQTPKHLITATGQRVTLRCSPRSGDLSVYWYQQSLDQGLQFLIQYYNGEERAKGNILERFSAQQFPDLHSELNLSSLELGDSALYFCASSPPGQGGNEQFFGPGTRLTVL.

This clone is a singleton in its sample. The rearrangement links TRBV5-1 to TRBJ2-1; either TRBD1 or TRBD2 may supply D (5 bases each). Germline V gene sequence: CDR1 SGHRS, CDR2 YFSETQ. The CDR3 totals 15 residues. The V gene lost 3 bases and the J gene lost 0 bases, with 10 bases spanning the gap. DNA for the CDR3: TGCGCCAGCAGCTCGGGACCGACCTCCTACAATGAGCAGTTCTTC. Its protein product is CASSSGPTSYNEQFF.

J is TRBJ2-7 and V is TRBV2; 7 positions agree with TRBD1. Germline CDR1 SNHLY, CDR2 FYNNEI. The length of the CDR3 is 15 residues. The V and J ends lost 2 bases and 2 bases, in that order; junction bases with no gene match: 6. The CDR3: CASSELTGTTYEQYF. CDR3 nucleotide sequence: TGTGCCAGCAGTGAATTGACAGGGACAACCTACGAGCAGTACTTC. The whole variable domain, remainder taken from reference TRBV2 and TRBJ2-7, is EPEVTQTPSHQVTQMGQEVILRCVPISNHLYFYWYRQILGQKVEFLVSFYNNEISEKSEIFDDQFSVERPDGSNFTLKIRSTKLEDSAMYFCASSELTGTTYEQYFGPGTRLTVT.